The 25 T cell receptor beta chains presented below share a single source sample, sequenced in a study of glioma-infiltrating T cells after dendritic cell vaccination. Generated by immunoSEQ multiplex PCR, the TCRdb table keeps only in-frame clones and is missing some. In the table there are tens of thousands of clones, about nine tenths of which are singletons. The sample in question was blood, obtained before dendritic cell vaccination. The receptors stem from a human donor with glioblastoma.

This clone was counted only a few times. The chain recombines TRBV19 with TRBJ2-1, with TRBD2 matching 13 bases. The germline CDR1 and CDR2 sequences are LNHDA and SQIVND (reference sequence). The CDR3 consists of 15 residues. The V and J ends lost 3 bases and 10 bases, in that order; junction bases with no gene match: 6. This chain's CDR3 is CASSMGGGLAGEQFF. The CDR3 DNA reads TGTGCCAGTAGTATGGGGGGGGGACTAGCGGGGGAGCAGTTCTTC.

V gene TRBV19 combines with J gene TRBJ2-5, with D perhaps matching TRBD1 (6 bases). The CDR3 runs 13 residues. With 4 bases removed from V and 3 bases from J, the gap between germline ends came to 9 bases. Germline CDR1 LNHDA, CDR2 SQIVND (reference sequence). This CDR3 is CASSNRVEETQYF. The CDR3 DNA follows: TGTGCCAGTAGTAACAGGGTTGAAGAGACCCAGTACTTC.

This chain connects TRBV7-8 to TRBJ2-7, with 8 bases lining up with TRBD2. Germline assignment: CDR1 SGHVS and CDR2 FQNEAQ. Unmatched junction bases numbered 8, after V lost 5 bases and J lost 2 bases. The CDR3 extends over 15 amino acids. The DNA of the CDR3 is TGTGCCAGCAGCCTTAGACTAGCGACGACCTACGAGCAGTACTTC. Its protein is CASSLRLATTYEQYF.

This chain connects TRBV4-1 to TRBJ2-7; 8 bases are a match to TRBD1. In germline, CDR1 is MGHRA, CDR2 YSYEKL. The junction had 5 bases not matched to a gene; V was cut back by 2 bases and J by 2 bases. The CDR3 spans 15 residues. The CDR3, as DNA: TGCGCCAGCAGCCAACGCGGACAGGGTACCTACGAGCAGTACTTC. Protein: CASSQRGQGTYEQYF.

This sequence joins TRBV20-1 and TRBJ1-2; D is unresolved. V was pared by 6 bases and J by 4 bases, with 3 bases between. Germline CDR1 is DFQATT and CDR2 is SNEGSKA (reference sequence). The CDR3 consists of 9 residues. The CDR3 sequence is CSAIYGYTF. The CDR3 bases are TGCAGTGCCATCTATGGCTACACCTTC.

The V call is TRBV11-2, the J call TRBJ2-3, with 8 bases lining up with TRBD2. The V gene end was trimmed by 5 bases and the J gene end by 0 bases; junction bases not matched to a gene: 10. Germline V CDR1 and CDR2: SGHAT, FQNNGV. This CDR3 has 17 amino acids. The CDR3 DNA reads TGTGCCAGCAGCCCCGGGGGGGCAGGTGCTAGCACAGATACGCAGTATTTT. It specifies CASSPGGAGASTDTQYF.

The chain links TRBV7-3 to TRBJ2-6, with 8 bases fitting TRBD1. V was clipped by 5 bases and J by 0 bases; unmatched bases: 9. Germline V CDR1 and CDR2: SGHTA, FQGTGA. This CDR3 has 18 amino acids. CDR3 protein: CASSVGQGIGSGANVLTF. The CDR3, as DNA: TGTGCCAGCAGCGTCGGACAGGGTATTGGCTCTGGGGCCAACGTCCTGACTTTC.

CDR3 loop: CASSLEQDRAVTGELFF. As DNA, the CDR3 is TGTGCCAGCAGCTTAGAACAGGACCGCGCTGTCACCGGGGAGCTGTTTTTT. This chain connects TRBV7-6 to TRBJ2-2; D might be TRBD1 (5 bases). The germline V gene has CDR1 SGHVS and CDR2 FNYEAQ. The V end was cut by 1 base, the J end by 4 bases, with 16 bases between. The CDR3 has 17 amino acids.

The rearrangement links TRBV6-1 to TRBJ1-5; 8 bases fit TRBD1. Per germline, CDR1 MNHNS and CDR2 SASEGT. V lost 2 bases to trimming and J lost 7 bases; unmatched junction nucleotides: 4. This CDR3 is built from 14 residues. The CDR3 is CASSEQGAMQPQHF. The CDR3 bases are TGTGCCAGCAGTGAACAGGGGGCTATGCAGCCCCAGCATTTT.

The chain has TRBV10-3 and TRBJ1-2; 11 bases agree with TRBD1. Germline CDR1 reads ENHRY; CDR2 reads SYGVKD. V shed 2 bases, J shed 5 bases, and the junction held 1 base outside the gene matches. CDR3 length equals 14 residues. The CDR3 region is CAISEGTGGYGYTF. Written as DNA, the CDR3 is TGTGCCATCAGTGAGGGGACAGGGGGGTATGGCTACACCTTC.

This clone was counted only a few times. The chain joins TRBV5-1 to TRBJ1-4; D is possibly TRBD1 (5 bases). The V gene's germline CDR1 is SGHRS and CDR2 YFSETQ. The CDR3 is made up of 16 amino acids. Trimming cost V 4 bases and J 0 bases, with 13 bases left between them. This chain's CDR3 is CASSSLQETTNEKLFF. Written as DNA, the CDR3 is TGCGCCAGCAGCAGTTTACAGGAAACAACTAATGAAAAACTGTTTTTT.

CDR3 sequence reads: CASSQGAGTGELFF. In DNA, the CDR3 is TGTGCCAGCTCACAGGGGGCGGGCACCGGGGAGCTGTTTTTT. The rearrangement uses TRBV19 and TRBJ2-2, with 9 bases lining up with TRBD1. CDR1 is LNHDA and CDR2 is SQIVND in the germline V gene (reference sequence). The CDR3 sequence is 14 residues long. The V segment lost 9 bases and the J segment 4 bases; nucleotides outside the gene matches: 6.

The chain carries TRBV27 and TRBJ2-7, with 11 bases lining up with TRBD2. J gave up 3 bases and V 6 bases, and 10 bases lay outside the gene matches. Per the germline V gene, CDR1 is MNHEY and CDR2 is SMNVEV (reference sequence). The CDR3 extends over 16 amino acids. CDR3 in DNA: TGTGCCAGCAGGTCCCAACTAGCGGGAGAGTACTACGAGCAGTACTTC. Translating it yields CASRSQLAGEYYEQYF.

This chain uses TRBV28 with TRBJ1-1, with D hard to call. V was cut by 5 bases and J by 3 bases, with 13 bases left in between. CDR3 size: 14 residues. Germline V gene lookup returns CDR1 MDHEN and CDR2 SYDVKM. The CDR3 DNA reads TGTGCCAGCAGTCGAGAGGTTGTCCACACTGAAGCTTTCTTT. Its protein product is CASSREVVHTEAFF.

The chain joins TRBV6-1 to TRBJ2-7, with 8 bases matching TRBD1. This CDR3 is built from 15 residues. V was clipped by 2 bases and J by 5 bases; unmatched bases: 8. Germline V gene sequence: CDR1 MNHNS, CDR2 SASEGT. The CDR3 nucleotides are TGTGCCAGCAGTGAATCTGGACAGGGTTGGGACGAGCAGTACTTC. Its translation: CASSESGQGWDEQYF.

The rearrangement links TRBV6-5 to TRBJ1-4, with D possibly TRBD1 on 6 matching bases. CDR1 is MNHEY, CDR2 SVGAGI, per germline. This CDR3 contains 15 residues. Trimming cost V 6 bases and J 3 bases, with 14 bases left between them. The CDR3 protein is CASRPSGTPNEKLFF. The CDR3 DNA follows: TGTGCCAGCAGGCCCTCCGGGACACCTAATGAAAAACTGTTTTTT.

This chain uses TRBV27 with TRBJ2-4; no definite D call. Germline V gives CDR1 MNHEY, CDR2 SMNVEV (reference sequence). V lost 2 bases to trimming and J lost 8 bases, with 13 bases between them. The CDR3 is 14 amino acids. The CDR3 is CASSLASLSDIQYF. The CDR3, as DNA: TGTGCCAGCAGTTTAGCAAGTTTATCAGACATTCAGTACTTC.

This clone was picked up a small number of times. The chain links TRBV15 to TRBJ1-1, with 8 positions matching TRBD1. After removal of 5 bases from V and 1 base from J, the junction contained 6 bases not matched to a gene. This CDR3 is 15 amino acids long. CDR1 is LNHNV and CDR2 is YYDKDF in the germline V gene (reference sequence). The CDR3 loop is CATSPRTGKNTEAFF. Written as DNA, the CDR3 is TGTGCCACCAGCCCACGGACAGGGAAGAACACTGAAGCTTTCTTT.

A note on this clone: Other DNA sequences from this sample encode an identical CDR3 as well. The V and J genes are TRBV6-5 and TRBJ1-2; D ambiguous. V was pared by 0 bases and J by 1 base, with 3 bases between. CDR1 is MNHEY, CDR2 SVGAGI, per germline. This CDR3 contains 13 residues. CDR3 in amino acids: CASSYSRNYGYTF. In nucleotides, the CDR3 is TGTGCCAGCAGTTACTCGCGTAACTATGGCTACACCTTC.

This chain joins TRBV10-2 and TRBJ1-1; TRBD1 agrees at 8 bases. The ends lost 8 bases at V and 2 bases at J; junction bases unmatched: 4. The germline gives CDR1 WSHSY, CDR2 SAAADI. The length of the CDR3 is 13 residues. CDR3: CASGQGANTEAFF. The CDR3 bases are TGCGCCAGCGGACAGGGAGCCAACACTGAAGCTTTCTTT.

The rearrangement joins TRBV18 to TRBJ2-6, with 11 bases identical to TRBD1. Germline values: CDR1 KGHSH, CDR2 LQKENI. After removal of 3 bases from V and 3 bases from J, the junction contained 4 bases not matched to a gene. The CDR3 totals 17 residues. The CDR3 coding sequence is TGTGCCAGCTCACCGGGACAGGGGGTGAATGGGGCCAACGTCCTGACTTTC. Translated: CASSPGQGVNGANVLTF.

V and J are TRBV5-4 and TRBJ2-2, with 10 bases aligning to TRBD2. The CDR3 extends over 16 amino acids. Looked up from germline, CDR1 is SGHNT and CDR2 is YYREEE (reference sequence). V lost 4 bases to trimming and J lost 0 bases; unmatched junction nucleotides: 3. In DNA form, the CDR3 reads TGTGCCAGCAGCCCCGGACTAGCGGCGAACACCGGGGAGCTGTTTTTT. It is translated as CASSPGLAANTGELFF.

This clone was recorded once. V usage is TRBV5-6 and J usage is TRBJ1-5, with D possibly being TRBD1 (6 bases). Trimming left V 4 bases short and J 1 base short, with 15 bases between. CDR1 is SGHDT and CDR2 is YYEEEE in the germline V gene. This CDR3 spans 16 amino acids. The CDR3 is CASSQWGGASNQPQHF. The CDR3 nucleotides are TGTGCCAGCAGCCAGTGGGGGGGGGCGAGCAATCAGCCCCAGCATTTT.

CDR3 nucleotides: TGTGCCAGCAGCAGTACAGTAAACACTGAAGCTTTCTTT. Protein product: CASSSTVNTEAFF. This chain uses TRBV6-1 with TRBJ1-1, with D uncertain. The CDR3 contains 13 residues. From germline, CDR1 is MNHNS and CDR2 SASEGT. V lost 6 bases and J 2 bases, leaving 10 bases between the germline ends.

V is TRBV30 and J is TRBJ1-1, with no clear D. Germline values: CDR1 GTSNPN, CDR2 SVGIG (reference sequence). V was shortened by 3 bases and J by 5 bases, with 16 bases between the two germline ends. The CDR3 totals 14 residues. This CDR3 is CAWRGSPAGTEAFF. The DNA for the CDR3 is TGTGCCTGGAGGGGCAGCCCTGCGGGGACTGAAGCTTTCTTT.